A selection of T cell receptor beta chains follows, all from one sample in a study of shared clonotypes between healthy human individuals. Generated by immunoSEQ multiplex PCR, the TCRdb table keeps only in-frame clones and is missing some. The sample carries some 2,100,000 clones, roughly 91% recorded once. Material for sequencing was naive CD8+ T cells from PBMCs. Receptor source: a man younger than 30 in good health. Some clones in this sample may be carry-over from other donors' samples. The CDR3 runs from the conserved cysteine through the conserved F or W. Fields, in order: V gene, J gene, D gene, clone size, CDR3 protein, CDR3 DNA. A D gene is named only where the DNA matches it firmly. The size entry is marked missing in some rows and otherwise reads once, few, many or a size class.

v_call: TRBV28
j_call: TRBJ2-1
d_call: -
clone_size: once
cdr3_aa: CASSLGGPSEQFF
cdr3_nt: TGTGCCAGCAGTTTAGGTGGCCCGAGTGAGCAGTTCTTC

v_call: TRBV11-2
j_call: TRBJ2-7
d_call: -
clone_size: once
cdr3_aa: CASSLAAIALRSYEQYF
cdr3_nt: TGTGCCAGCAGCTTAGCCGCTATAGCCCTCCGATCATACGAGCAGTACTTC

v_call: TRBV4-2
j_call: TRBJ1-1
d_call: -
clone_size: -
cdr3_aa: CASSHPYGQLNTEAFF
cdr3_nt: TGTGCCAGCAGCCACCCCTACGGACAGTTAAACACTGAAGCTTTCTTT

v_call: TRBV20-1
j_call: TRBJ1-1
d_call: -
clone_size: few
cdr3_aa: CSARGGTEAFF
cdr3_nt: TGCAGTGCTAGGGGGGGCACTGAAGCTTTCTTT

v_call: TRBV4-1
j_call: TRBJ2-5
d_call: TRBD2
clone_size: -
cdr3_aa: CASSQPLAEGVYQETQYF
cdr3_nt: TGCGCCAGCAGCCAACCACTAGCGGAAGGAGTATACCAAGAGACCCAGTACTTC

v_call: TRBV30
j_call: TRBJ1-1
d_call: -
clone_size: -
cdr3_aa: CAWSGTVEAFF
cdr3_nt: TGTGCCTGGAGTGGGACCGTTGAAGCTTTCTTT

v_call: TRBV5-1
j_call: TRBJ2-5
d_call: TRBD2
clone_size: -
cdr3_aa: CASSSGLAGGRWLETQYF
cdr3_nt: TGCGCCAGCAGCTCGGGACTAGCGGGAGGTCGTTGGTTGGAGACCCAGTACTTC

v_call: TRBV5-4
j_call: TRBJ2-1
d_call: TRBD1
clone_size: -
cdr3_aa: CASSLGQGGNEQFF
cdr3_nt: TGTGCCAGCAGCTTGGGACAGGGGGGAAATGAGCAGTTCTTC

v_call: TRBV2
j_call: TRBJ2-1
d_call: -
clone_size: -
cdr3_aa: CASSEVYYNEQFF
cdr3_nt: TGTGCCAGCAGCGAGGTATACTACAATGAGCAGTTCTTC

v_call: TRBV7-9
j_call: TRBJ2-7
d_call: -
clone_size: once
cdr3_aa: CASSSGGVGYYEQYF
cdr3_nt: TGTGCCAGCAGCTCGGGCGGGGTAGGGTACTACGAGCAGTACTTC

v_call: TRBV5-1
j_call: TRBJ2-7
d_call: -
clone_size: -
cdr3_aa: CASSLRGNHYEQYF
cdr3_nt: TGCGCCAGCAGCCTCCGGGGGAACCACTACGAGCAGTACTTC

v_call: TRBV19
j_call: TRBJ1-1
d_call: -
clone_size: -
cdr3_aa: CASSIRRDKASIGTEAFF
cdr3_nt: TGTGCCAGTAGTATAAGACGGGACAAGGCCTCAATTGGGACTGAAGCTTTCTTT

v_call: TRBV5-4
j_call: TRBJ2-2
d_call: -
clone_size: once
cdr3_aa: CASSYTGELFF
cdr3_nt: TGTGCCAGCAGCTACACCGGGGAGCTGTTTTTT

v_call: TRBV13
j_call: TRBJ2-7
d_call: TRBD1
clone_size: -
cdr3_aa: CASSPPGQNYEQYF
cdr3_nt: TGTGCCAGCAGCCCGCCGGGACAGAACTACGAGCAGTACTTC

v_call: TRBV6-5
j_call: TRBJ2-2
d_call: -
clone_size: few
cdr3_aa: CASQYTGELFF
cdr3_nt: TGTGCCAGCCAATACACCGGGGAGCTGTTTTTT

v_call: TRBV7-8
j_call: TRBJ1-5
d_call: -
clone_size: -
cdr3_aa: CASSLDGSNQPQHF
cdr3_nt: TGTGCCAGCAGCTTAGACGGGAGCAATCAGCCCCAGCATTTT

v_call: TRBV27
j_call: TRBJ2-7
d_call: -
clone_size: -
cdr3_aa: CASSLSGGEWAYEQYF
cdr3_nt: TGTGCCAGCAGTTTATCGGGAGGCGAGTGGGCCTACGAGCAGTACTTC

v_call: TRBV7-9
j_call: TRBJ2-7
d_call: -
clone_size: -
cdr3_aa: CASSLTGTSYEQYF
cdr3_nt: TGTGCCAGCAGCTTAACAGGGACCTCCTACGAGCAGTACTTC

v_call: TRBV29-1
j_call: TRBJ2-7
d_call: -
clone_size: -
cdr3_aa: CSGGGDSSYEQYF
cdr3_nt: TGCAGCGGAGGGGGAGACAGTTCCTACGAGCAGTACTTC

v_call: TRBV7-9
j_call: TRBJ2-2
d_call: -
clone_size: -
cdr3_aa: CASSLHQASTGELFF
cdr3_nt: TGTGCCAGCAGCCTTCATCAGGCGAGCACCGGGGAGCTGTTTTTT

v_call: TRBV6-1
j_call: TRBJ2-2
d_call: TRBD1
clone_size: -
cdr3_aa: CASSGPGQGWESGELFF
cdr3_nt: TGTGCCAGCAGTGGACCGGGACAGGGGTGGGAGTCCGGGGAGCTGTTTTTT

v_call: TRBV6-5
j_call: TRBJ2-7
d_call: -
clone_size: -
cdr3_aa: CASSFRVDSRLYEQYF
cdr3_nt: TGTGCCAGCAGTTTCCGAGTCGACAGCAGACTCTACGAGCAGTACTTC

v_call: TRBV6-1
j_call: TRBJ1-5
d_call: TRBD1
clone_size: -
cdr3_aa: CASSPDRYSNQPQHF
cdr3_nt: TGTGCCAGCAGTCCGGACAGGTATAGCAATCAGCCCCAGCATTTT